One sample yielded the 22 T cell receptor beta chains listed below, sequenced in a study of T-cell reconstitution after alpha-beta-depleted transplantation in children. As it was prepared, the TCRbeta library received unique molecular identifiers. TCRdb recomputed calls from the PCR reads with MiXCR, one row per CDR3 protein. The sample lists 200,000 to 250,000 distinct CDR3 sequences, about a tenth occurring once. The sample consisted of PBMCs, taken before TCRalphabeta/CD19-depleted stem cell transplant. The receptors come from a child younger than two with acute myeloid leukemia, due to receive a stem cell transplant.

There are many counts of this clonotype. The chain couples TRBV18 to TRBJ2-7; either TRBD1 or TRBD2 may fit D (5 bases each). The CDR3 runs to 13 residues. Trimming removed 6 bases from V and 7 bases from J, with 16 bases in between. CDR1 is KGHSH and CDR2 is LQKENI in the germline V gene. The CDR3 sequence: CASSRGPVGEQYF. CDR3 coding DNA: TGTGCCAGCTCCCGGGGCCCGGTCGGGGAGCAGTACTTC.

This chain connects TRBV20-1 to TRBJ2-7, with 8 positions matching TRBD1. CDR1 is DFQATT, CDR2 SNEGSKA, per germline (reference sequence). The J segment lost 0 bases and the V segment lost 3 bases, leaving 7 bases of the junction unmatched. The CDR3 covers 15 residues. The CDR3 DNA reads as TGCAGTGCTAGGCGGGACAGGCCCCCCTCCTACGAGCAGTACTTC. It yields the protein CSARRDRPPSYEQYF.

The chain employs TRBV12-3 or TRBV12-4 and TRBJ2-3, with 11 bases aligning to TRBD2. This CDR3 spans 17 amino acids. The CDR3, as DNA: TGTACCTGCAGTTTATGGTCTAGCGGGAGGTACACAGATACGCAGTATTTT. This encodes CTCSLWSSGRYTDTQYF.

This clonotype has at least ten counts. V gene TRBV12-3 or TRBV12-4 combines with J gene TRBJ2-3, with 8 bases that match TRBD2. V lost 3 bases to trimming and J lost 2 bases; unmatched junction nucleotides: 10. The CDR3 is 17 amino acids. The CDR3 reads CASSFGGGGGSTDTQYF. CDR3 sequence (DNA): TGTGCCAGCAGTTTTGGCGGCGGCGGGGGGTCCACAGATACGCAGTATTTT.

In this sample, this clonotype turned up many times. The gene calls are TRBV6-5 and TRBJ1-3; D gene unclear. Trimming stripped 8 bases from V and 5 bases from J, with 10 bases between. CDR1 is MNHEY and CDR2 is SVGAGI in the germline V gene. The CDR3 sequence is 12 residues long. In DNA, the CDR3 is TGTGCCAGCCCCCGGGTCCGAAACACCATATATTTT. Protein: CASPRVRNTIYF.

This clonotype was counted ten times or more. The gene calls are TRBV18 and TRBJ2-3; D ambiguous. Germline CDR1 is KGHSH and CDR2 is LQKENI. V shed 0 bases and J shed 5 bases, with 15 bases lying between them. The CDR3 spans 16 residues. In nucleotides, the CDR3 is TGTGCCAGCTCACCACCTGGTCTAGAAATCTTAGATACGCAGTATTTT. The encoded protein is CASSPPGLEILDTQYF.

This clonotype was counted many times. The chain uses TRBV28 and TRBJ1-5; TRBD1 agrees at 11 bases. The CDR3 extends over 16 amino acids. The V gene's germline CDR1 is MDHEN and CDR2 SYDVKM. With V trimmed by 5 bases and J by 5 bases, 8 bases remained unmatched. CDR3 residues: CASSPPRTGGDQPQHF. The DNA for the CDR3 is TGTGCCAGCAGTCCTCCGAGGACAGGGGGCGATCAGCCCCAGCATTTT.

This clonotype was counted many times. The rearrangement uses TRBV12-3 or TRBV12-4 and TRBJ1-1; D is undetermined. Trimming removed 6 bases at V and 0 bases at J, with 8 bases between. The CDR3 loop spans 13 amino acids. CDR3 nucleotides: TGTGCCAGCAGCGGGCAGGTGAACACTGAAGCTTTCTTT. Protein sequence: CASSGQVNTEAFF.

CDR3 sequence reads: CASSLGSGVETQYF. The CDR3 DNA is TGCGCCAGCAGTCTGGGGTCCGGTGTGGAGACCCAGTACTTC. The rearrangement uses TRBV10-2 and TRBJ2-5; unclear D gene. Germline-derived CDR1 and CDR2 are WSHSY and SAAADI. V lost 5 bases and J 5 bases, leaving 15 bases between the germline ends. This CDR3 has 14 amino acids.

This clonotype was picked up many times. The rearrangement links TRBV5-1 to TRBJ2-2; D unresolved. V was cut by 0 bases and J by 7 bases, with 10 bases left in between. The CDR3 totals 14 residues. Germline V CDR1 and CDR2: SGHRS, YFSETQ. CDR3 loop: CASSLEAIDGELFF. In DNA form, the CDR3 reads TGCGCCAGCAGCTTGGAGGCGATCGACGGGGAGCTGTTTTTT.

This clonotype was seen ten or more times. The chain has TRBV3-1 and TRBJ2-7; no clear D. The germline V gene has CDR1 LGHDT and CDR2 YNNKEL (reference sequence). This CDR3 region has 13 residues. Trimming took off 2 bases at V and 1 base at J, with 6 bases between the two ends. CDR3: CASSQKRSYEQYF. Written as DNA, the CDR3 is TGTGCCAGCAGCCAAAAGAGATCCTACGAGCAGTACTTC.

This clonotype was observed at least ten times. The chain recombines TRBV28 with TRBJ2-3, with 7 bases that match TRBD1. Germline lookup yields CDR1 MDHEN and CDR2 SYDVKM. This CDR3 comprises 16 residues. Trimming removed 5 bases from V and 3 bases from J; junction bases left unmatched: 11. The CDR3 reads CASSPKTGRSTDTQYF. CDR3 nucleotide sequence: TGTGCCAGCAGTCCAAAGACAGGGAGAAGTACAGATACGCAGTATTTT.

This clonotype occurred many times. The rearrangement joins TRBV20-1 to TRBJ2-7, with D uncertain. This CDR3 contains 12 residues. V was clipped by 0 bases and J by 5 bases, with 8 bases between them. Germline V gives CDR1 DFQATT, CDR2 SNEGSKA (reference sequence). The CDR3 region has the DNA TGCAGTGCTAGAGATCTTAGGCACGAGCAGTACTTC. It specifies CSARDLRHEQYF.

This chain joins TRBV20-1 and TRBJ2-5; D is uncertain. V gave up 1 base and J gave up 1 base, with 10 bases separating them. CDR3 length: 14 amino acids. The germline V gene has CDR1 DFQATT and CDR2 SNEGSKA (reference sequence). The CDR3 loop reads CSARAQVSQETQYF. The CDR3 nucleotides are TGCAGTGCTAGAGCGCAAGTAAGCCAAGAGACCCAGTACTTC.

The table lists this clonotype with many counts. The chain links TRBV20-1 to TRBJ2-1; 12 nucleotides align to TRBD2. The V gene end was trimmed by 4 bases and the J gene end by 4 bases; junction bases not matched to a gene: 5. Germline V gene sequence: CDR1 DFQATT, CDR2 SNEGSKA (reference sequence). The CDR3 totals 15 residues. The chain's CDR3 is CSATAGTSGYNEQFF. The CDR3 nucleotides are TGCAGTGCTACCGCCGGGACTAGCGGGTACAATGAGCAGTTCTTC.

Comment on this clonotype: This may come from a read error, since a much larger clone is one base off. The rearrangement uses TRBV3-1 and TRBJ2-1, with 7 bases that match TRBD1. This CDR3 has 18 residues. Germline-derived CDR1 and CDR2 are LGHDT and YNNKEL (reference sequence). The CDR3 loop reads CATSQDRWPGQIYNEQFF. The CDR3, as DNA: TGTGCCACCAGCCAAGATAGGTGGCCGGGACAGATCTACAATGAGCAGTTCTTC.

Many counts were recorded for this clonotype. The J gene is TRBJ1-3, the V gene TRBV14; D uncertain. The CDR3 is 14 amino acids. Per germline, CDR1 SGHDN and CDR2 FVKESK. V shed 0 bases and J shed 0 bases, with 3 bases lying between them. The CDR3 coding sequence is TGTGCCAGCAGCCAAGAGGTCTCTGGAAACACCATATATTTT. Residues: CASSQEVSGNTIYF.

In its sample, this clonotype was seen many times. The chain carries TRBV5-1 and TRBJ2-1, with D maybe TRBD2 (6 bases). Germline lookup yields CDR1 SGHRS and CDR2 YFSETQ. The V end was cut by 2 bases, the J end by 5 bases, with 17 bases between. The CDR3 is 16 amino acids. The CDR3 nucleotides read TGCGCCAGCAGCTTCTTGGTGGGTAGCGGAAACAATGAGCAGTTCTTC. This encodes CASSFLVGSGNNEQFF. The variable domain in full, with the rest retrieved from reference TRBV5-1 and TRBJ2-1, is KAGVTQTPRYLIKTRGQQVTLSCSPISGHRSVSWYQQTPGQGLQFLFEYFSETQRNKGNFPGRFSGRQFSNSRSEMNVSTLELGDSALYLCASSFLVGSGNNEQFFGPGTRLTVL.

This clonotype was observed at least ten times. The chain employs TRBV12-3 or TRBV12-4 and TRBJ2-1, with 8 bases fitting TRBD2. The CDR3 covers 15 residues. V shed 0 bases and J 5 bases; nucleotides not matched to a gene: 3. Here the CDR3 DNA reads TGTGCCAGCAGTTTAGCAGCGGGAGAGAACAATGAGCAGTTCTTC. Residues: CASSLAAGENNEQFF.

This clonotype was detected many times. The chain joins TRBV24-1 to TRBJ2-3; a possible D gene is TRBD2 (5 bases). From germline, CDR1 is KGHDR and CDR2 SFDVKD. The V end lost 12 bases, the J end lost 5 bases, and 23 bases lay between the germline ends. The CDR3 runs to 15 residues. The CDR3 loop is CAVGVVGVVRDTQYF. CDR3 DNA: TGTGCCGTCGGGGTCGTGGGAGTTGTTAGAGATACGCAGTATTTT.

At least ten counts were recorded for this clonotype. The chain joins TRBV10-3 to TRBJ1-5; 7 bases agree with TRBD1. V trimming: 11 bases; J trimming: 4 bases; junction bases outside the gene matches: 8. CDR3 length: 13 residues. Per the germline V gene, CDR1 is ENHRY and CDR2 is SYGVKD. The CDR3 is CAATPGQNQPQHF. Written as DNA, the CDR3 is TGTGCCGCGACACCGGGACAGAATCAGCCCCAGCATTTT.

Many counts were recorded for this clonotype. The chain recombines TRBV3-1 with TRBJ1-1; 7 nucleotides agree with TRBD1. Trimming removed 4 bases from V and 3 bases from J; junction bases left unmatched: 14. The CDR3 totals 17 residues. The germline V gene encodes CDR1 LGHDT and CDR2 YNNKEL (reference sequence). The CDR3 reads CASSPTGTDPWDTEAFF. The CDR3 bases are TGTGCCAGCAGCCCGACGGGGACAGATCCATGGGACACTGAAGCTTTCTTT.